Following are 29 T cell receptor beta chains from one sample sequenced in a study of cytomegalovirus exposure and HLA in healthy donors. Vbeta (60) and Jbeta (13) primers were used in the PCR. Sequencing used immunoSEQ multiplex PCR; TCRdb keeps in-frame clones, though not all of them. This sample has almost 200,000 clones, with 70% to 90% found just once. Sequencing was done on a sample of PBMCs. Every receptor here comes from a woman aged 45 to 65 in good health and CMV-seronegative.

This clone has a single count. The rearrangement uses TRBV19 and TRBJ2-1; TRBD2 agrees at 14 bases. CDR3 length: 15 amino acids. The V segment lost 8 bases and the J segment 7 bases; nucleotides outside the gene matches: 7. In germline, CDR1 is LNHDA, CDR2 SQIVND (reference sequence). CDR3 region: CASQRTSGRINEQFF. The CDR3 DNA reads TGTGCCAGTCAAAGGACTAGCGGGAGGATTAATGAGCAGTTCTTC.

V gene TRBV27 combines with J gene TRBJ1-2; weak D call: TRBD1 (5 bases). The ends were cut back, 8 bases at V and 1 base at J, with 20 bases in the middle. CDR1 and CDR2 (germline): MNHEY, SMNVEV (reference sequence). The CDR3 spans 16 residues. As DNA, the CDR3 is TGTGCCAGCCGCGCGGCATCTGGGGCCGTTAACTATGGCTACACCTTC. As protein: CASRAASGAVNYGYTF.

J is TRBJ2-4 and V is TRBV6-1, with D possibly TRBD2 on 6 matching bases. V lost 7 bases and J lost 6, with 13 bases in between. The CDR3 loop spans 13 amino acids. CDR1 is MNHNS, CDR2 SASEGT, per germline. The CDR3: CASNQGLPNIQYF. CDR3 in DNA: TGTGCCAGCAACCAGGGACTCCCAAACATTCAGTACTTC.

The CDR3 loop is CATLTGTNTEAFF. Written as DNA, the CDR3 is TGTGCCACCTTGACAGGGACGAACACTGAAGCTTTCTTT. The chain employs TRBV19 and TRBJ1-1, with 7 bases fitting TRBD1. The CDR3 extends over 13 amino acids. The V and J ends lost 10 bases and 1 base, in that order; junction bases with no gene match: 6. The germline V gene has CDR1 LNHDA and CDR2 SQIVND (reference sequence).

This chain links TRBV14 with TRBJ1-4; no reliable D call. This CDR3 comprises 17 residues. V lost 3 bases and J lost 7, with 21 bases in between. The germline V gene encodes CDR1 SGHDN and CDR2 FVKESK. As DNA, the CDR3 is TGTGCCAGCAGCCAGAGGACTAATCCCTTGATGGGTGAAAAACTGTTTTTT. Protein: CASSQRTNPLMGEKLFF.

This chain connects TRBV5-1 to TRBJ1-1; D remains ambiguous. Germline V gene sequence: CDR1 SGHRS, CDR2 YFSETQ. V lost 4 bases to trimming and J lost 1 base, with 11 bases between them. This CDR3 is built from 14 residues. The CDR3: CASSHNTANTEAFF. The CDR3 DNA is TGCGCCAGCAGCCATAATACAGCGAACACTGAAGCTTTCTTT.

The V call is TRBV15, the J call TRBJ2-3, with D hard to call. The V gene lost 4 bases and the J gene lost 3 bases, with 11 bases spanning the gap. Germline loops: CDR1 LNHNV, CDR2 YYDKDF (reference sequence). The CDR3 consists of 14 residues. This chain's CDR3 is CATSNAHITDTQYF. The CDR3 region has the DNA TGTGCCACCAGCAACGCGCATATTACAGATACGCAGTATTTT.

The V gene is TRBV18, the J gene TRBJ1-1; D is undetermined. The germline V gene has CDR1 KGHSH and CDR2 LQKENI. Trimming stripped 6 bases from V and 3 bases from J, with 11 bases between. The CDR3 sequence is 13 residues long. CDR3 amino acids: CASSHPSHTEAFF. The CDR3 DNA reads TGTGCCAGCTCCCATCCTAGCCACACTGAAGCTTTCTTT.

The chain uses TRBV5-8 and TRBJ2-1; D uncertain. Germline values: CDR1 SGHTS, CDR2 YDEGEE. The CDR3 is 13 residues long. Deletions cut 0 bases from V and 8 bases from J, with 9 bases between. The CDR3 region has the DNA TGTGCCAGCAGCTTGGGGAGACTCTATGAGCAGTTCTTC. Protein product: CASSLGRLYEQFF.

The chain is built from TRBV5-1 and TRBJ2-4, with 8 bases fitting TRBD2. The length of the CDR3 is 16 residues. Germline V CDR1 and CDR2: SGHRS, YFSETQ. The trim removed 0 bases at V and 4 bases at J, leaving 6 bases unmatched. The CDR3: CASSLDGLAEKNIQYF. The CDR3, as DNA: TGCGCCAGCAGCTTGGATGGACTAGCTGAAAAAAACATTCAGTACTTC.

This clone was detected a few times. The V and J genes are TRBV7-9 and TRBJ2-7, with a possible D match to TRBD2 (7 bases). Trimming shortened V by 5 bases and J by 4 bases, and 18 bases separated the two germline ends. CDR1 and CDR2 (germline): SEHNR, FQNEAQ (reference sequence). CDR3 length: 15 amino acids. The CDR3 DNA is TGTGCCAGCAGCCTGGGGGGGGCCCCAGGGTACGAGCAGTACTTC. This gives the protein CASSLGGAPGYEQYF.

Details on this clone: This sample includes further DNA sequences coding for the same CDR3. The V call is TRBV7-3, the J call TRBJ1-5; 10 positions match TRBD1. The V and J ends lost 6 bases and 1 base, in that order; junction bases with no gene match: 15. The CDR3 totals 19 residues. From germline, CDR1 is SGHTA and CDR2 FQGTGA. The CDR3 region has the DNA TGTGCCAGCAGTCGGCCGGGACAGGGGTTTTTAGGGAGCAATCAGCCCCAGCATTTT. Translation gives CASSRPGQGFLGSNQPQHF. The full variable domain, completed using reference TRBV7-3 and TRBJ1-5, is GAGVSQTPSNKVTEKGKYVELRCDPISGHTALYWYRQSLGQGPEFLIYFQGTGAADDSGLPNDRFFAVRPEGSVSTLKIQRTERGDSAVYLCASSRPGQGFLGSNQPQHFGDGTRLSIL.

The chain recombines TRBV7-2 with TRBJ2-1, with 9 positions matching TRBD2. The junction had 11 bases not matched to a gene; V was cut back by 5 bases and J by 6 bases. Germline V gene data show CDR1 as SGHTA and CDR2 as FQGNSA. The CDR3 extends over 16 amino acids. CDR3 sequence reads: CASSPAGLAFFNEQFF. The CDR3 DNA reads TGTGCCAGCAGCCCAGCAGGACTAGCGTTCTTCAATGAGCAGTTCTTC.

For this clone: Other nucleotide sequences from this sample produce the same CDR3. The V call is TRBV5-1, the J call TRBJ2-3, with a tentative D call TRBD1 (6 bases). CDR1 is SGHRS and CDR2 is YFSETQ in the germline V gene. This CDR3 has 14 amino acids. With 4 bases removed from V and 0 bases from J, the gap between germline ends came to 9 bases. The CDR3 DNA reads as TGCGCCAGCAGCCCCGGACAGAGCACAGATACGCAGTATTTT. Its translation: CASSPGQSTDTQYF.

The V call is TRBV25-1, the J call TRBJ2-5; TRBD1 is a possible D gene (5 bases). The end of the DNA aligns better with TRBJ2-7, so the J call may be wrong. Germline CDR1 MGHDK, CDR2 SYGVNS. The CDR3 covers 12 residues. CDR3 coding DNA: TGTGCCAGCAGTGGAAGGGGCTACGAGCAGTACTTC. Amino acids: CASSGRGYEQYF.

This clone was observed once. This rearrangement joins TRBV27 to TRBJ1-1; 12 bases are shared with TRBD1. Germline CDR1 is MNHEY and CDR2 is SMNVEV (reference sequence). V was pared by 5 bases and J by 1 base, with 8 bases of the junction left unmatched. The CDR3 runs to 17 residues. The CDR3 region has the DNA TGTGCCAGCAGTGACCGGGACAGGGGGCTAACGAACACTGAAGCTTTCTTT. Translating it yields CASSDRDRGLTNTEAFF.

The gene calls are TRBV30 and TRBJ1-1; D may be TRBD1 (5 bases). Trimming left V 1 base short and J 1 base short, with 10 bases between. Per the germline V gene, CDR1 is GTSNPN and CDR2 is SVGIG (reference sequence). This CDR3 is built from 14 residues. CDR3 protein: CAWSGGGRNTEAFF. The CDR3 DNA reads TGTGCCTGGAGTGGGGGGGGGAGGAACACTGAAGCTTTCTTT.

V is TRBV19 and J is TRBJ1-1; weak D call: TRBD1 (6 bases). V was clipped by 5 bases and J by 6 bases, with 13 bases between them. CDR1 is LNHDA, CDR2 SQIVND, per germline (reference sequence). The CDR3 spans 13 residues. DNA for the CDR3: TGTGCCAGTAGTTACGGACAGTCGGCTGAAGCTTTCTTT. Translated, it gives CASSYGQSAEAFF.

The chain uses TRBV6-5 and TRBJ2-3; 7 bases match TRBD1. Germline CDR1 is MNHEY and CDR2 is SVGAGI. The V segment lost 6 bases and the J segment 2 bases; nucleotides outside the gene matches: 5. This CDR3 contains 14 residues. Here the CDR3 DNA reads TGTGCCAGCAGGAAAACAGGGGCCACAGATACGCAGTATTTT. It encodes CASRKTGATDTQYF.

The chain recombines TRBV7-2 with TRBJ2-7, with TRBD2 identical over 7 bases. Germline loops: CDR1 SGHTA, CDR2 FQGNSA. V lost 5 bases to trimming and J lost 0 bases; unmatched junction nucleotides: 4. The CDR3 spans 14 residues. The CDR3 reads CASSLGGGSYEQYF. The CDR3 bases are TGTGCCAGCAGCCTGGGCGGGGGCTCCTACGAGCAGTACTTC. The full variable domain, with the rest looked up from reference TRBV7-2 and TRBJ2-7, is GAGVSQSPSNKVTEKGKDVELRCDPISGHTALYWYRQSLGQGLEFLIYFQGNSAPDKSGLPSDRFSAERTGGSVSTLTIQRTQQEDSAVYLCASSLGGGSYEQYFGPGTRLTVT.

The J gene is TRBJ2-3, the V gene TRBV7-9; TRBD2 might be the D (6 bases). The CDR3 spans 14 residues. V gave up 5 bases and J gave up 4 bases, with 13 bases separating them. Germline V gives CDR1 SEHNR, CDR2 FQNEAQ (reference sequence). The CDR3 coding sequence is TGTGCCAGCAGCCCCGGAACGGGAGCAGATACGCAGTATTTT. As protein: CASSPGTGADTQYF.

The rearrangement links TRBV6-1 to TRBJ1-5; 7 positions agree with TRBD1. Germline CDR1 MNHNS, CDR2 SASEGT. This CDR3 contains 16 residues. Trimming took 1 base from V and 3 from J; bases not matched to a gene: 6. CDR3 protein: CASSEVRQGFNQPQHF. The CDR3, as DNA: TGTGCCAGCAGTGAAGTGAGACAGGGATTCAATCAGCCCCAGCATTTT.

Comment on this clone: An end of the junction does not agree with germline; a read error may underlie this. The CDR3 DNA is TGTGCCAGCAGCGTAGCGGGGGCTTTCTATGGCTACACCTTC. Its protein is CASSVAGAFYGYTF. The rearrangement links TRBV7-2 to TRBJ1-2, with D perhaps TRBD1 (6 bases). This CDR3 has 14 amino acids. Per germline, CDR1 SGHTA and CDR2 FQGNSA.

In its sample, this clone was seen once. This sequence joins TRBV28 and TRBJ1-2; no reliable D call. With 6 bases removed from V and 0 bases from J, the gap between germline ends came to 11 bases. Germline V lookup: CDR1 MDHEN, CDR2 SYDVKM. The CDR3 has 14 amino acids. CDR3 in amino acids: CASSPLSPNYGYTF. The CDR3 DNA reads as TGTGCCAGCAGCCCTCTATCCCCTAACTATGGCTACACCTTC.

The chain combines TRBV2 with TRBJ1-5; TRBD1 aligns across 8 bases. The CDR3 consists of 13 residues. CDR1 is SNHLY, CDR2 FYNNEI, per germline. Trimming took 10 bases from V and 5 from J; bases not matched to a gene: 7. In nucleotides, the CDR3 is TGTGCCATTCGGACAGGGAAGGATCAGCCCCAGCATTTT. Translating gives CAIRTGKDQPQHF.

The genes are TRBV6-5 and TRBJ2-7; D not resolved. CDR1 and CDR2 (germline): MNHEY, SVGAGI. The ends were cut back, 1 base at V and 7 bases at J, with 5 bases in the middle. CDR3 length: 11 amino acids. CDR3 loop: CASSYYREQYF. In DNA, the CDR3 is TGTGCCAGCAGTTACTATCGGGAGCAGTACTTC.

This clone was counted only a few times. The chain combines TRBV28 with TRBJ2-7, with 7 bases lining up with TRBD2. Germline V gene data show CDR1 as MDHEN and CDR2 as SYDVKM. The CDR3 consists of 17 residues. V dropped 4 bases and J dropped 2; count of bases not matched to a gene: 14. CDR3 coding DNA: TGTGCCAGCAGTTCCGCGGGGGAGTCAGGTAGGACCTACGAGCAGTACTTC. Its translation is CASSSAGESGRTYEQYF.

The V and J genes are TRBV23-1 and TRBJ2-3; possible D gene TRBD1, 5 bases. TRBV23-1 is an ORF, and what it does is uncertain. CDR3 length: 17 residues. Trimming removed 3 bases from V and 0 bases from J, with 16 bases in between. CDR3 nucleotides: TGCGCCAGCAGTCACCCCACAGGTTTTACTAGCACAGATACGCAGTATTTT. It encodes CASSHPTGFTSTDTQYF.

The chain combines TRBV30 with TRBJ1-5, with D unresolved. CDR1 and CDR2 from the germline V gene are GTSNPN and SVGIG (reference sequence). The CDR3 spans 15 residues. The ends were cut back, 2 bases at V and 1 base at J, with 12 bases in the middle. CDR3 nucleotide sequence: TGTGCCTGGAGTCACAGCTTGGTGAGCAATCAGCCCCAGCATTTT. It is translated as CAWSHSLVSNQPQHF.